The sequence of this T cell receptor (beta chain) was determined in a study of T-cell memory formation after mild COVID-19. From the 5' RACE reads, TCRdb called clonotypes with MiXCR, one entry per CDR3 protein. This repertoire shows 15,000 or so distinct CDR3 sequences, around 20% found once; its top ten account for 60% to 70%. Trimming removed 5 bases from V and 4 bases from J; junction bases left unmatched: 10. Germline-derived CDR1 and CDR2 are LNHNV and YYDKDF (reference sequence). This CDR3 has 15 amino acids. This clonotype was observed a handful of times. Sequenced sample: PBMCs or a T cell subset sorted from them (not recorded which). This TCR came from a man aged 18-30 years who had mild COVID-19 (a few samples of this study predate the infection). Cell type and time point are not known. This chain connects TRBV15 to TRBJ2-7; 8 bases line up with TRBD1. The CDR3 loop is CATSGPGQDKYEQYF. The CDR3 nucleotides are TGTGCCACCAGCGGCCCGGGACAGGACAAATACGAGCAGTACTTC.